What follows is one T cell receptor (beta chain) and its context. The data are from a study of blood T cell repertoires in COVID-19. Per the study methods: Scientists estimated how many nucleated cells there were by amplifying reference gene primers. TCRdb keeps only in-frame clones here, not all; method: immunoSEQ multiplex PCR. The V and J calls and the clone size are those of that table, but D and trimming were determined from the DNA. The data show 100,000 or so clones, 80% seen once. Germline V lookup: CDR1 LGHNA, CDR2 YNFKEQ. V shed 0 bases and J 2 bases; nucleotides not matched to a gene: 6. The CDR3 has 18 amino acids.

The chain has TRBV4-2 and TRBJ2-5; 13 nucleotides agree with TRBD2. This sequence originates from a human donor in a cohort sampled during active COVID-19. Source material: peripheral blood. For the CDR3, the DNA is TGTGCCAGCAGCCAAGATCACACTAGCGGGAGGGGACAAGAGACCCAGTACTTC. It translates to CASSQDHTSGRGQETQYF.